What follows are 21 T cell receptor beta chains derived from one specimen sequenced in a study of human T cells and chemical hapten exposure. Sample time point: patch test 1, 2 weeks after DPC sensitization. Stated treatment: therapeutic diphenylcyclopropenone sensitization with weekly scalp DPC. MiXCR was run by TCRdb on the RACE reads, yielding one entry per CDR3 protein. This table holds around 340,000 distinct CDR3 sequences, around 7% found once. The starting material was whole blood, obtained in connection with sensitization to the hapten diphenylcyclopropenone (DPC). The receptors here all came from a woman aged 18-35 years with alopecia areata. Some clones in this sample may be carry-over from other donors' samples.

This clonotype has ten or more counts. V usage is TRBV10-3 and J usage is TRBJ2-3, with 7 bases that match TRBD1. CDR1 and CDR2 from the germline V gene are ENHRY and SYGVKD. Losses at the gene ends were 2 bases for V and 3 bases for J; bases not matched to a gene: 5. The CDR3 extends over 15 amino acids. As DNA, the CDR3 is TGTGCCATCAGTGAGACGACAGGGATGACAGATACGCAGTATTTT. This gives the protein CAISETTGMTDTQYF.

The chain couples TRBV5-1 to TRBJ2-1; D might be TRBD1 or TRBD2, each matching 5 bases. V lost 4 bases and J lost 2, with 10 bases in between. This CDR3 has 14 amino acids. Germline CDR1 is SGHRS and CDR2 is YFSETQ. CDR3 DNA: TGCGCCAGCAGCCCGGGACCGACCTACAATGAGCAGTTCTTC. This translates into CASSPGPTYNEQFF.

The rearrangement uses TRBV4-3 and TRBJ1-1; 7 nucleotides align to TRBD1. V shed 5 bases and J 1 base; nucleotides not matched to a gene: 4. CDR1 is LGHNA and CDR2 is YSLEER in the germline V gene. CDR3 length equals 14 residues. In nucleotides, the CDR3 is TGCGCCAGCAGCGGAGGGACAGAGAACACTGAAGCTTTCTTT. Translation: CASSGGTENTEAFF.

This clonotype has more than one count but fewer than ten. CDR3 nucleotides: TGTGCCAGCAGTGAAGGGGCCCGTTCACCCCTCCACTTT. Its translation is CASSEGARSPLHF. The rearrangement uses TRBV2 and TRBJ1-6, with D uncertain. Per the germline V gene, CDR1 is SNHLY and CDR2 is FYNNEI. V was pared by 1 base and J by 9 bases, with 7 bases between. The CDR3 runs to 13 residues.

The gene calls are TRBV6-5 and TRBJ1-5; 8 bases align to TRBD1. V lost 6 bases to trimming and J lost 7 bases; unmatched junction nucleotides: 11. The germline CDR1 and CDR2 sequences are MNHEY and SVGAGI. This CDR3 contains 15 residues. The CDR3 DNA is TGTGCCAGCAGCCTGATCCAGGGGGCCCGGCAGCCCCAGCATTTT. Translating it yields CASSLIQGARQPQHF.

This clonotype was counted between two and nine times. The J gene is TRBJ1-1, the V gene TRBV6-5, with D unresolved. The germline V gene has CDR1 MNHEY and CDR2 SVGAGI. The CDR3 extends over 13 amino acids. V lost 10 bases and J 0 bases, leaving 12 bases between the germline ends. The CDR3 sequence is CATFVRVNTEAFF. The CDR3 region has the DNA TGTGCCACTTTCGTCCGGGTGAACACTGAAGCTTTCTTT.

Only a few counts were recorded for this clonotype. The chain joins TRBV9 to TRBJ2-7, with 8 bases lining up with TRBD2. CDR1 is SGDLS, CDR2 YYNGEE, per germline. The ends lost 4 bases at V and 6 bases at J; junction bases unmatched: 6. The CDR3 loop spans 13 amino acids. The CDR3 DNA sequence: TGTGCCAGCAGCCCCGGGACTAGTCGCGAGCAGTACTTC. Its protein is CASSPGTSREQYF.

This chain links TRBV6-1 with TRBJ2-1, with 7 bases fitting TRBD1. Germline assignment: CDR1 MNHNS and CDR2 SASEGT. V dropped 4 bases and J dropped 7; count of bases not matched to a gene: 7. The CDR3 is made up of 14 amino acids. The CDR3: CASSVRQGPNEQFF. Here the CDR3 DNA reads TGTGCCAGCAGTGTGAGACAGGGACCGAATGAGCAGTTCTTC.

Ten or more counts support this clonotype. The chain combines TRBV24-1 with TRBJ2-2, with TRBD1 matching 8 bases. V lost 3 bases, J lost 5 bases, and 7 bases stayed unmatched. Per germline, CDR1 KGHDR and CDR2 SFDVKD. The length of the CDR3 is 16 residues. CDR3 residues: CATSDRMDRDTGELFF. CDR3 bases: TGTGCCACCAGTGATAGGATGGACAGGGATACCGGGGAGCTGTTTTTT.

J is TRBJ2-1 and V is TRBV5-1; 7 bases match TRBD1. Germline-derived CDR1 and CDR2 are SGHRS and YFSETQ. J lost 1 base, V lost 4 bases, and 5 bases had no gene match. CDR3 size: 15 residues. This CDR3 is CASSATGESYNEQFF. In DNA form, the CDR3 reads TGCGCCAGCAGCGCTACAGGGGAGTCCTACAATGAGCAGTTCTTC.

This chain connects TRBV14 to TRBJ1-3, with D uncertain. Germline CDR1 reads SGHDN; CDR2 reads FVKESK. Trimming took off 1 base at V and 4 bases at J, with 11 bases between the two ends. This CDR3 has 15 residues. The CDR3 spells CASSQVGLLGNTIYF. DNA for the CDR3: TGTGCCAGCAGCCAAGTAGGACTGTTGGGAAACACCATATATTTT.

This clonotype was detected a few times. This sequence joins TRBV7-2 and TRBJ1-6; D possibly corresponds to TRBD1 (5 bases). Germline loops: CDR1 SGHTA, CDR2 FQGNSA. V shed 4 bases and J shed 9 bases, with 25 bases lying between them. The CDR3 spans 18 residues. The CDR3 loop is CASSSRSGRFVGGSPLHF. The DNA of the CDR3 is TGTGCCAGCAGCTCTAGGTCAGGGCGATTTGTGGGAGGTTCACCCCTCCACTTT.

This clonotype was observed many times. The CDR3 region has the DNA TGTGCCACCAGTGATTTGATCAGTAGCTCCTACAATGAGCAGTTCTTC. Translated, it gives CATSDLISSSYNEQFF. The chain has TRBV24-1 and TRBJ2-1; D unresolved. The germline V and J ends were trimmed by 0 bases and 0 bases, with 8 bases remaining between them. CDR3 length: 16 amino acids. Germline V lookup: CDR1 KGHDR, CDR2 SFDVKD.

This clonotype came up a few times. This chain joins TRBV10-3 and TRBJ1-3, with D unresolved. This CDR3 spans 18 amino acids. The germline gives CDR1 ENHRY, CDR2 SYGVKD. Trimming pared 7 bases from V and 1 base from J, leaving 23 bases between. CDR3 sequence: CAITSAAGIVSSGNTIYF. Written as DNA, the CDR3 is TGTGCCATCACCTCGGCAGCCGGAATCGTCTCGTCTGGAAACACCATATATTTT.

In its sample, this clonotype was seen a few times. The V gene is TRBV7-2, the J gene TRBJ2-3, with 10 positions matching TRBD2. CDR3 size: 15 residues. The germline CDR1 and CDR2 sequences are SGHTA and FQGNSA. J gave up 4 bases and V 3 bases, and 4 bases lay outside the gene matches. CDR3 sequence (DNA): TGTGCCAGCAGCTTGAGCGGGGGGGCCCCAGATACGCAGTATTTT. It codes for CASSLSGGAPDTQYF. Drawing the rest from reference TRBV7-2 and TRBJ2-3, the complete variable domain is GAGVSQSPSNKVTEKGKDVELRCDPISGHTALYWYRQSLGQGLEFLIYFQGNSAPDKSGLPSDRFSAERTGGSVSTLTIQRTQQEDSAVYLCASSLSGGAPDTQYFGPGTRLTVL.

This clonotype was observed at least ten times. V usage is TRBV4-3 and J usage is TRBJ1-2; D remains ambiguous. The CDR3 runs 13 residues. The V and J ends lost 4 bases and 7 bases respectively, with 13 bases between them. CDR1 is LGHNA and CDR2 is YSLEER in the germline V gene. CDR3 nucleotides: TGCGCCAGCAGCCTAGTCGCATCAAGTGGCTACACCTTC. It is translated as CASSLVASSGYTF.

This clonotype was observed a few times. The chain combines TRBV7-9 with TRBJ2-7; D perhaps matches TRBD1 (6 bases). The CDR3 runs 14 residues. Germline V CDR1 and CDR2: SEHNR, FQNEAQ (reference sequence). Between the trimmed V and J ends, which lost 6 bases and 3 bases, there was a span of 15 bases. The CDR3 sequence is CASRPRQASYEQYF. The CDR3 nucleotides read TGTGCCAGCAGACCTAGACAGGCGAGCTACGAGCAGTACTTC. Combining the CDR3 with reference TRBV7-9 and TRBJ2-7 gives the whole variable domain DTGVSQNPRHKITKRGQNVTFRCDPISEHNRLYWYRQTLGQGPEFLTYFQNEAQLEKSRLLSDRFSAERPKGSFSTLEIQRTEQGDSAMYLCASRPRQASYEQYFGPGTRLTVT.

The sample holds many counts of this clonotype. This chain joins TRBV5-1 and TRBJ2-6; perhaps TRBD1 as D (5 bases). CDR1 SGHRS and CDR2 YFSETQ come from the germline V gene. Trimming cost V 2 bases and J 3 bases, with 12 bases left between them. CDR3 length equals 16 residues. CDR3 amino acids: CASSLDRKGGANVLTF. The DNA for the CDR3 is TGCGCCAGCAGCTTAGACAGAAAAGGTGGGGCCAACGTCCTGACTTTC.

J is TRBJ2-3 and V is TRBV12-3 or TRBV12-4; D tentatively fits TRBD1 or TRBD2 (5 bases each). This CDR3 has 13 amino acids. The V end was cut by 6 bases, the J end by 4 bases, with 11 bases between. CDR3 DNA: TGTGCCAGCAGACTTACGGGGCCAGATACGCAGTATTTT. Translating gives CASRLTGPDTQYF.

The V call is TRBV27, the J call TRBJ2-5; a possible D gene is TRBD2 (6 bases). The CDR3 has 16 residues. CDR1 is MNHEY, CDR2 SMNVEV, per germline (reference sequence). Trimming pared 6 bases from V and 4 bases from J, leaving 21 bases between. The CDR3 here is CASSLRGFTIGETQYF. DNA of the CDR3: TGTGCCAGCAGCCTACGGGGGTTCACTATAGGAGAGACCCAGTACTTC.

J is TRBJ1-4 and V is TRBV9; D gene unclear. V lost 1 base and J 8 bases, leaving 9 bases between the germline ends. Germline V CDR1 and CDR2: SGDLS, YYNGEE. CDR3 length equals 13 residues. The CDR3 DNA follows: TGTGCCAGCAGCGTAAGACCGAGGGAAAAACTGTTTTTT. This encodes CASSVRPREKLFF.